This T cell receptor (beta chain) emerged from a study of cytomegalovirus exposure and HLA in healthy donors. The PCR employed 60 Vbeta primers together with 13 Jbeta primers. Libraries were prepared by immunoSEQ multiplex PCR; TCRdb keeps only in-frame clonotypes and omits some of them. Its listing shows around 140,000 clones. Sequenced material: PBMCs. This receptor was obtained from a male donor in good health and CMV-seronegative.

The CDR3 DNA follows: TGTGCCATCAGTGAGTCGTCCCTGGGGGCTACGGTGAACACTGAAGCTTTCTTT. Translating gives CAISESSLGATVNTEAFF. The V gene is TRBV10-3, the J gene TRBJ1-1, with D maybe TRBD1 (6 bases). Deletions cut 0 bases from V and 0 bases from J, with 17 bases between. The CDR3 is made up of 18 amino acids. The germline V gene has CDR1 ENHRY and CDR2 SYGVKD.